These 5 T cell receptor beta chains originate from one sample sequenced in a study of human T cells and chemical hapten exposure. Time point described: pre-sensitization, week 0. Stated treatment: therapeutic diphenylcyclopropenone sensitization with weekly scalp DPC. TCRdb passed the RACE reads through MiXCR, listing each CDR3 protein once. The sample includes some 39,000 distinct CDR3 sequences, 7.5% to 9% of them seen just once. The material sequenced was whole blood, taken in connection with sensitization to the hapten diphenylcyclopropenone (DPC). The receptors shown here come from a woman between 50 and 59 years old with alopecia areata. Some clones in this sample may be carry-over from other donors' samples.

This clonotype showed up many times. This rearrangement joins TRBV7-9 to TRBJ1-2, with a tentative D call TRBD1 (5 bases). The germline V and J ends were trimmed by 5 bases and 5 bases, with 15 bases remaining between them. Germline V gives CDR1 SEHNR, CDR2 FQNEAQ (reference sequence). This CDR3 has 14 residues. The CDR3 is CASSPDQGRYGYTF. DNA of the CDR3: TGTGCCAGCAGCCCCGACCAGGGACGGTATGGCTACACCTTC.

Ten or more counts support this clonotype. The rearrangement joins TRBV12-3 or TRBV12-4 to TRBJ1-1; D remains unclear. The CDR3 runs to 13 residues. V was pared by 0 bases and J by 1 base, with 3 bases between. CDR3 sequence reads: CASSLAGNTEAFF. The CDR3 DNA follows: TGTGCCAGCAGTTTAGCAGGGAACACTGAAGCTTTCTTT.

The chain combines TRBV9 with TRBJ1-5; a possible D gene is TRBD1 (6 bases). The length of the CDR3 is 15 residues. CDR1 is SGDLS, CDR2 YYNGEE, per germline. V was shortened by 4 bases and J by 3 bases, with 14 bases between the two germline ends. CDR3: CASSPHSGANQPQHF. The DNA of the CDR3 is TGTGCCAGCAGCCCCCACTCGGGGGCCAATCAGCCCCAGCATTTT.

This clonotype was seen at least ten times. V gene TRBV13 combines with J gene TRBJ1-1; the D gene is possibly TRBD1 (5 bases). V was shortened by 5 bases and J by 6 bases, with 13 bases between the two germline ends. This CDR3 comprises 13 residues. In germline, CDR1 is PRHDT, CDR2 FYEKMQ (reference sequence). The DNA of the CDR3 is TGTGCCAGCAGCCTCAGGGATCTTGCTGAAGCTTTCTTT. Translated: CASSLRDLAEAFF.

This clonotype was seen at least ten times. J is TRBJ2-7 and V is TRBV7-9, with D possibly called TRBD1 or TRBD2 (5 bases each). There are 14 residues in the CDR3. Trimming stripped 1 base from V and 5 bases from J, with 12 bases between. CDR1 and CDR2 from the germline V gene are SEHNR and FQNEAQ (reference sequence). The CDR3 sequence is CASSLDVGTHEQYF. CDR3 nucleotides: TGTGCCAGCAGCTTAGATGTGGGGACCCACGAGCAGTACTTC.